A single sample gave rise to the 27 T cell receptor beta chains below, sequenced in a study of vaccination and CD4 T cells after COVID-19. Specified treatment: roughly 11-day PBMC culture with coronavirus spike peptide pools or control peptides (ViraFEST assay). The antigens for these receptors are not known. Oncomine TCR Beta short-read sequencing was applied to DNA from cultured CD4+ T cells. TCRdb processed the PCR reads anew with MiXCR; each CDR3 protein has one entry. The repertoire holds about 16,000 distinct CDR3 sequences, with roughly 61% as singletons. The sample was CD4+ T cells from blood, cultured in vitro. The source is a human donor who had recovered from COVID-19.

The genes are TRBV5-1 and TRBJ2-7, with TRBD1 matching 8 bases. Trimming at V came to 1 base and at J to 6 bases, leaving 0 bases not matched to a gene. Germline loops: CDR1 SGHRS, CDR2 YFSETQ. There are 12 residues in the CDR3. The CDR3 bases are TGCGCCAGCAGCTTGACAGGGGGCGAGCAGTACTTC. Translated: CASSLTGGEQYF.

This clonotype was detected only a few times. This rearrangement joins TRBV7-9 to TRBJ1-2; 11 nucleotides agree with TRBD1. V trimming: 8 bases; J trimming: 5 bases; junction bases outside the gene matches: 10. The CDR3 length is 15 residues. In germline, CDR1 is SEHNR, CDR2 FQNEAQ (reference sequence). CDR3 sequence: CASVRPGQGDYGYTF. The CDR3, as DNA: TGTGCCAGCGTTCGACCGGGACAGGGGGATTATGGCTACACCTTC.

The chain couples TRBV2 to TRBJ1-5; D gene unclear. Germline V lookup: CDR1 SNHLY, CDR2 FYNNEI. This CDR3 has 16 amino acids. The ends were cut back, 6 bases at V and 1 base at J, with 16 bases in the middle. CDR3 DNA sequence: TGTGCCAGCAGCCCCGAACATGAACAGAGCAATCAGCCCCAGCATTTT. This encodes CASSPEHEQSNQPQHF.

The rearrangement joins TRBV27 to TRBJ1-1; 10 bases match TRBD1. The V segment lost 0 bases and the J segment 4 bases; nucleotides outside the gene matches: 5. The CDR3 extends over 16 amino acids. The germline V gene encodes CDR1 MNHEY and CDR2 SMNVEV (reference sequence). For the CDR3, the DNA is TGTGCCAGCAGTTTATCGACAGGGGGCGTCGGCACTGAAGCTTTCTTT. It specifies CASSLSTGGVGTEAFF.

This clonotype was detected a few times. The chain joins TRBV10-3 to TRBJ1-5; maybe TRBD1 (6 bases). The CDR3 length is 16 residues. The V end lost 5 bases, the J end lost 4 bases, and 18 bases lay between the germline ends. CDR1 is ENHRY, CDR2 SYGVKD, per germline. CDR3 sequence reads: CAISPVRGGPNQPQHF. In DNA form, the CDR3 reads TGTGCCATCAGTCCCGTTCGAGGGGGACCAAATCAGCCCCAGCATTTT.

The chain carries TRBV12-3 or TRBV12-4 and TRBJ1-2; D not certain. The length of the CDR3 is 13 residues. Trimming took 2 bases from V and 6 from J, leaving 10 bases between them. CDR3 region: CASSLYPENGYTF. The CDR3 DNA sequence: TGTGCCAGCAGTTTATATCCTGAAAATGGCTACACCTTC.

The gene calls are TRBV6-5 and TRBJ1-6; D remains unclear. Germline CDR1 MNHEY, CDR2 SVGAGI. The CDR3 contains 13 residues. Trimming removed 0 bases from V and 7 bases from J, with 4 bases in between. The CDR3, as DNA: TGTGCCAGCAGTTACTCGCTGAATTCACCCCTCCACTTT. Amino acids: CASSYSLNSPLHF.

This clonotype has just one count. The chain joins TRBV6-1 to TRBJ2-5; 9 bases are a match to TRBD1. Germline lookup yields CDR1 MNHNS and CDR2 SASEGT. The CDR3 is made up of 14 amino acids. J gave up 5 bases and V 6 bases, and 7 bases lay outside the gene matches. Here the CDR3 reads CASRLQGAAETQYF. CDR3 sequence (DNA): TGTGCCAGCAGATTACAGGGGGCGGCGGAGACCCAGTACTTC.

This clonotype has only a few counts. The gene calls are TRBV20-1 and TRBJ1-2; possible D gene TRBD1, 5 bases. The CDR3 sequence is 16 residues long. The germline V gene encodes CDR1 DFQATT and CDR2 SNEGSKA (reference sequence). Deletions cut 6 bases from V and 5 bases from J, with 25 bases between. Here the CDR3 DNA reads TGCAGTGCGCCACCGGGACGCCGACACCCTCTATATGGCTACACCTTC. Its translation: CSAPPGRRHPLYGYTF.

This chain joins TRBV20-1 and TRBJ2-3; no clear D. There are 14 residues in the CDR3. V lost 2 bases and J 4 bases, leaving 13 bases between the germline ends. Germline V gene lookup returns CDR1 DFQATT and CDR2 SNEGSKA (reference sequence). The CDR3 region has the DNA TGCAGTGCTAGATTAGGACCAAGGGCAGATACGCAGTATTTT. It is translated as CSARLGPRADTQYF.

This clonotype was seen a handful of times. The chain employs TRBV19 and TRBJ2-3; D perhaps matches TRBD2 (5 bases). V lost 5 bases and J 8 bases, leaving 17 bases between the germline ends. CDR3 length equals 14 residues. In germline, CDR1 is LNHDA, CDR2 SQIVND (reference sequence). CDR3 in DNA: TGTGCCAGTAGTCATCGGCAGCGGTCGCGTACGCAGTATTTT. Its protein product is CASSHRQRSRTQYF.

V usage is TRBV19 and J usage is TRBJ1-1; no reliable D call. The CDR3 is 13 residues long. Trimming removed 3 bases from V and 7 bases from J, with 12 bases in between. The germline V gene encodes CDR1 LNHDA and CDR2 SQIVND (reference sequence). CDR3: CASSIQRIGEAFF. CDR3 nucleotides: TGTGCCAGTAGTATTCAGAGGATTGGTGAAGCTTTCTTT.

The chain recombines TRBV11-3 with TRBJ2-5, with 9 bases fitting TRBD2. Germline V gene data show CDR1 as SGHNT and CDR2 as YENEEA. J was trimmed by 5 bases and V by 5 bases; bases with no gene match: 3. The CDR3 spans 13 residues. The CDR3 DNA reads TGTGCCAGCAGCCTAGCGGGGATGGAGACCCAGTACTTC. Translation gives CASSLAGMETQYF.

This chain links TRBV11-3 with TRBJ2-3, with D possibly being TRBD1 (5 bases). The CDR3 is 15 residues long. Trimming left V 2 bases short and J 2 bases short, with 11 bases between. Germline lookup yields CDR1 SGHNT and CDR2 YENEEA. The CDR3 sequence is CASSLSAGNTDTQYF. As DNA, the CDR3 is TGTGCCAGCAGCTTATCGGCAGGGAACACAGATACGCAGTATTTT.

J is TRBJ2-3 and V is TRBV11-2, with 8 positions matching TRBD1. J gave up 0 bases and V 5 bases, and 4 bases lay outside the gene matches. The germline gives CDR1 SGHAT, CDR2 FQNNGV. The CDR3 runs 15 residues. The CDR3 nucleotides read TGTGCCAGCAGCAATCGACAGGGGAGCACAGATACGCAGTATTTT. This gives the protein CASSNRQGSTDTQYF.

The gene calls are TRBV6-2 or TRBV6-3 and TRBJ1-5; TRBD1 is a possible D gene (6 bases). The ends were cut back, 8 bases at V and 3 bases at J, with 11 bases in the middle. Germline values: CDR1 MNHEY, CDR2 SVGEGT. This CDR3 has 13 residues. DNA of the CDR3: TGTGCCAGCGTACAGGGTCTCAATCAGCCCCAGCATTTT. Amino acids: CASVQGLNQPQHF.

This clonotype was counted a few times. The J gene is TRBJ2-7, the V gene TRBV7-2; TRBD2 matches 10 bases. V dropped 1 base and J dropped 2; count of bases not matched to a gene: 5. CDR1 and CDR2 (germline): SGHTA, FQGNSA. CDR3 length: 16 residues. The CDR3 loop reads CASSLGPTSGAYEQYF. The CDR3 coding sequence is TGTGCCAGCAGCTTAGGGCCTACTAGCGGGGCCTACGAGCAGTACTTC.

The rearrangement links TRBV27 to TRBJ1-1, with a tentative D call TRBD1 (5 bases). With 0 bases removed from V and 5 bases from J, the gap between germline ends came to 13 bases. The CDR3 covers 15 residues. Germline CDR1 reads MNHEY; CDR2 reads SMNVEV (reference sequence). In DNA, the CDR3 is TGTGCCAGCAGTTTATCGGGGGAATGGGGGACTGAAGCTTTCTTT. This sequence encodes CASSLSGEWGTEAFF.

V is TRBV20-1 and J is TRBJ2-5, with D possibly TRBD1 on 6 matching bases. The CDR3 contains 17 residues. CDR1 is DFQATT, CDR2 SNEGSKA, per germline (reference sequence). The germline V and J ends were trimmed by 3 bases and 3 bases, with 23 bases remaining between them. CDR3 in DNA: TGCAGTGCTAGGCCTCAGGGGACCCTAGCCGGGAAAGAGACCCAGTACTTC. Protein product: CSARPQGTLAGKETQYF.

This clonotype was recorded only once. V and J are TRBV5-4 and TRBJ1-2; D perhaps matches TRBD1 (6 bases). The V gene's germline CDR1 is SGHNT and CDR2 YYREEE (reference sequence). This CDR3 region has 14 residues. The ends were cut back, 0 bases at V and 8 bases at J, with 14 bases in the middle. The CDR3 sequence is CASSLEGGRTGYTF. The DNA of the CDR3 is TGTGCCAGCAGCTTGGAAGGGGGGAGGACGGGCTACACCTTC.

This chain uses TRBV6-1 with TRBJ2-2, with D unresolved. The V and J ends lost 0 bases and 7 bases respectively, with 3 bases between them. Germline loops: CDR1 MNHNS, CDR2 SASEGT. The CDR3 contains 12 residues. The DNA of the CDR3 is TGTGCCAGCAGTGAAGCGAACGGGGAGCTGTTTTTT. It codes for CASSEANGELFF.

DNA for the CDR3: TGTGCCAGCAGCTTAATCAACACCGGGGAGCTGTTTTTT. It yields the protein CASSLINTGELFF. This chain connects TRBV7-9 to TRBJ2-2, with unresolved D. V lost 2 bases and J lost 2, with 3 bases in between. This CDR3 is 13 amino acids long. Germline CDR1 is SEHNR and CDR2 is FQNEAQ (reference sequence).

In this sample, this clonotype turned up a few times. The V and J genes are TRBV30 and TRBJ1-6; D unclear. V lost 8 bases and J lost 0, with 11 bases in between. The CDR3 totals 14 residues. The germline V gene encodes CDR1 GTSNPN and CDR2 SVGIG (reference sequence). CDR3 sequence reads: CARTESSYNSPLHF. The CDR3 DNA follows: TGTGCCCGGACGGAGAGCTCCTATAATTCACCCCTCCACTTT.

The gene calls are TRBV6-5 and TRBJ2-1; 10 nucleotides line up with TRBD1. The germline gives CDR1 MNHEY, CDR2 SVGAGI. Trimming at V came to 2 bases and at J to 6 bases, leaving 4 bases not matched to a gene. The CDR3 is 15 amino acids. CDR3 coding DNA: TGTGCCAGCAGTTACAGACAGGGGGCCCCCAATGAGCAGTTCTTC. It yields the protein CASSYRQGAPNEQFF.

The chain combines TRBV6-5 with TRBJ1-4; 7 bases are shared with TRBD1. The CDR3 runs to 15 residues. Unmatched junction bases numbered 5, after V lost 0 bases and J lost 7 bases. The V gene's germline CDR1 is MNHEY and CDR2 SVGAGI. The DNA for the CDR3 is TGTGCCAGCAGTTACTCAGGGGGCTATGGTGAAAAACTGTTTTTT. Its translation is CASSYSGGYGEKLFF.

The CDR3: CASSYGNTEAFF. The CDR3 bases are TGTGCCAGCAGCTATGGGAACACTGAAGCTTTCTTT. The rearrangement uses TRBV7-9 and TRBJ1-1; no definite D call. Looked up from germline, CDR1 is SEHNR and CDR2 is FQNEAQ (reference sequence). The CDR3 is made up of 12 amino acids. V was pared by 4 bases and J by 1 base, with 4 bases between.

In its sample, this clonotype was seen a few times. The genes are TRBV15 and TRBJ1-2; TRBD1 matches 8 bases. Germline V gives CDR1 LNHNV, CDR2 YYDKDF (reference sequence). V shed 9 bases and J 6 bases; nucleotides not matched to a gene: 6. The CDR3 totals 12 residues. CDR3 sequence: CATRTGNDGYTF. The CDR3 nucleotides read TGTGCCACGCGGACAGGGAATGATGGCTACACCTTC.